This entry describes one T cell receptor (beta chain). Its antigen remains unidentified. Since it is a stray read in a library aimed at alpha chains, this beta chain has a size that is not meaningful. The data derive from a study of spatial heterogeneity in lung cancer. Study overall: Raw-read counts averaged over ten per unique TCR and UMI combination. Study results and caveats: Counts for ubiquitous and regional expanded TCRs went along with ubiquitous and regional nonsynonymous mutations, respectively. Expanded alpha and beta TCR counts within tumors tracked tumor mutation counts.

The germline V gene encodes CDR1 SGHTA and CDR2 FQGNSA. The CDR3 extends over 13 amino acids. V was cut by 6 bases and J by 4 bases, with 12 bases left in between. Every molecule of TCR cDNA had its own unique molecular identifier. TCRdb reprocessed the 5' RACE reads via MiXCR and lists one record per CDR3 protein. The data hold approximately 9,700 distinct CDR3 sequences, with around 12% observed a single time. As to time point: sample taken at primary tumor resection. No cells were sorted before sequencing. The whole RNA sequenced was extracted from tumor, nontumor lung or frozen PBMC. The chain has TRBV7-2 and TRBJ1-2, with D unclear. Material: lung tumor tissue, obtained at surgery. This sequence was found in a male donor with early-stage non-small cell lung cancer. CDR3 nucleotides: TGTGCCAGCAGTCCAAACCCAGTCTATGGCTACACCTTC. It translates to CASSPNPVYGYTF. The variable domain in full, completed from reference TRBV7-2 and TRBJ1-2, reads GAGVSQSPSNKVTEKGKDVELRCDPISGHTALYWYRQSLGQGLEFLIYFQGNSAPDKSGLPSDRFSAERTGGSVSTLTIQRTQQEDSAVYLCASSPNPVYGYTFGSGTRLTVV.